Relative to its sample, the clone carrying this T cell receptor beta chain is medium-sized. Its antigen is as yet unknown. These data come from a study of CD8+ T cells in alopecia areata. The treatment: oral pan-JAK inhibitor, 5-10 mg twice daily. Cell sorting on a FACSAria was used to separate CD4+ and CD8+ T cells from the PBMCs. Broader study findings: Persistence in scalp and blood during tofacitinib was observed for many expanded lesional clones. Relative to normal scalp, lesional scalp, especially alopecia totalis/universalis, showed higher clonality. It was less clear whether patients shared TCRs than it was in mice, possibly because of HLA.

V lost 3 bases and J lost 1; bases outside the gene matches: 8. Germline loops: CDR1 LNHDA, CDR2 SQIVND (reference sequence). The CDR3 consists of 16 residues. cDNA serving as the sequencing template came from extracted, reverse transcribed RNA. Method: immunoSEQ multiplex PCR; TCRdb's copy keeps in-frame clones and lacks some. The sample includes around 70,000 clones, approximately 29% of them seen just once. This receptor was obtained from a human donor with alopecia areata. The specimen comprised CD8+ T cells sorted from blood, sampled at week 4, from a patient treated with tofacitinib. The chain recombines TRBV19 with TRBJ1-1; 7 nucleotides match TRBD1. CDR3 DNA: TGTGCCAGTAGTATTTTCGGGAGGGGGCCGAACACTGAAGCTTTCTTT. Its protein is CASSIFGRGPNTEAFF.